This T cell receptor (beta chain) appears in the sequencing data of a study of identical twins. In the case of this clonotype: Its antigen is currently unknown.

Template switching (which added a universal primer site) was used, and cDNA carried unique molecular identifiers. A single record per CDR3 protein comes from TCRdb applying MiXCR to the 5' RACE reads. This sample has some 1,700,000 distinct CDR3 sequences, with 32% found just once. Whole-study results and caveats: The authors drew conclusions from cross-sectional statistical analysis rather than following the same donors. Modelling underestimated the level of out-of-frame TCR alpha sharing observed in monozygotic twins.

V dropped 6 bases and J dropped 1 base, with 16 bases sitting between them. This CDR3 comprises 14 residues. Germline V gene data show CDR1 as DFQATT and CDR2 as SNEGSKA (reference sequence). This clonotype originated in a newborn girl in good health. The chain employs TRBV20-1 and TRBJ2-7; D might be TRBD1 (5 bases). Sequenced input: cord blood. The CDR3 DNA is TGCAGTGCCGGTACACTGACAGAGTCCTACGAGCAGTACTTC. Encoded protein: CSAGTLTESYEQYF.